The present T cell receptor beta chain was sequenced within a study of vaccination effects on CD4 cells after COVID-19. Background on the study: ViraFEST assay sequencing came after antigen-specific CD4+ T cells were expanded with viral peptide pools.

The authors isolated CD4+ T cells after ten to eleven days of culture. Two doses of either BNT162b2 or mRNA-1273 were given to each participant. A half-volume exchange with IL-2 medium occurred on days 3 and 7. This CDR3 comprises 11 residues. CDR1 and CDR2 from the germline V gene are SQVTM and ANQGSEA. V lost 6 bases and J 1 base, leaving 3 bases between the germline ends. Findings and limits, study-wide: The study, lacking early post-infection timepoints, had few convalescent patients.

To note about this clone: Its antigen is unidentified.

Using immunoSEQ multiplex PCR, the repertoire was profiled, and TCRdb retains in-frame clones only, with some absent. This repertoire shows fewer than 75,000 clones, around 79% found once; its top ten account for 2% to 3%. Specimen: CD4+ T cells from PBMCs cultured without peptide, collected after COVID-19 vaccination. The rearrangement joins TRBV29-1 to TRBJ2-2; the D is unclear. The sequence was obtained from a human donor who received a COVID-19 vaccine. The CDR3 spells CSVKNTGELFF. In nucleotides, the CDR3 is TGCAGCGTCAAGAACACCGGGGAGCTGTTTTTT.